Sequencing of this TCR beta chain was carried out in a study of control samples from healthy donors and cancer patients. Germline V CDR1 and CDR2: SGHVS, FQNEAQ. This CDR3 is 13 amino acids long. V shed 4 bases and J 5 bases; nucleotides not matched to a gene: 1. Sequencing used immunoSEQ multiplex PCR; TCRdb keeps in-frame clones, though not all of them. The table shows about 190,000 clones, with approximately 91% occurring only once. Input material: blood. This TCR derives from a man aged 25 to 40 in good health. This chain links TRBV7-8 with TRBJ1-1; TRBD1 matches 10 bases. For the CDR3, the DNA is TGTGCCAGCAGCTGGGGACAGGGGACTGAAGCTTTCTTT. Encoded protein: CASSWGQGTEAFF. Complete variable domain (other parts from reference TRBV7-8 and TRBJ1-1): GAGVSQSPRYKVAKRGQDVALRCDPISGHVSLFWYQQALGQGPEFLTYFQNEAQLDKSGLPSDRFFAERPEGSVSTLKIQRTQQEDSAVYLCASSWGQGTEAFFGQGTRLTVV.